The T cell receptor (beta chain) under discussion was sequenced for a study of cytomegalovirus exposure and HLA in healthy donors. Study outcomes and limitations: Indistinguishable V segments, including TRBV6-2 and TRBV6-3, were excluded. In vitro experiments confirmed that three CMV-associated chains were specific for CMV antigens. Cytomegalovirus status, reportedly, was diagnosed with high specificity and sensitivity by the classifier.

The PCR contained 60 Vbeta and 13 Jbeta primers. The repertoire was sequenced with immunoSEQ multiplex PCR; TCRdb's copy has only in-frame clones and lacks some. Here the sample spans 90,000 to 150,000 clones, roughly 76% being singletons. A note on this clone: Its target is not known.

Trimming took 7 bases from V and 5 from J; bases not matched to a gene: 11. The CDR3 spans 14 residues. Germline assignment: CDR1 MNHEY and CDR2 SVGAGI. V gene TRBV6-5 combines with J gene TRBJ2-7; 7 bases line up with TRBD1. The source of this sequence is a woman in her 40s in good health and CMV-seropositive. The specimen sequenced was PBMCs. CDR3 sequence: CASNPRTGRNEQYF. In DNA, the CDR3 is TGTGCCAGCAACCCCAGGACAGGTCGAAACGAGCAGTACTTC.